This T cell receptor beta chain was profiled in a study of identical twins. Regarding the study as a whole: Zero-insertion analyses were open to partial confounding by invariant MAIT and iNKT cells. Low generation-probability sequences were in excess among twin-shared out-of-frame alpha sequences. Cross-sectional statistics, not tracking of the same donors, supported the conclusions.

A template switching step contributed a universal primer site, while unique molecular identifiers were present in the cDNA. TCRdb redid the calling of the 5' RACE reads with MiXCR, one entry per CDR3 protein. The table shows about 490,000 distinct CDR3 sequences, with roughly 15% occurring only once. This clonotype came up many times. Its antigen is unidentified. Trimming removed 5 bases from V and 1 base from J, with 8 bases in between. The CDR3 covers 13 residues. Germline V CDR1 and CDR2: SGHAT, FQNNGV. This same sample was also part of a study on yellow fever vaccine responses in identical twins.

The chain combines TRBV11-2 with TRBJ1-1; tentatively, D is TRBD1 (5 bases). The clonotype comes from a woman between 18 and 29 years old in good health. The sequenced material came from CD4+ T cells sorted from blood. CDR3 nucleotide sequence: TGTGCCAGCAGCCCACAGGCGAACACTGAAGCTTTCTTT. As protein: CASSPQANTEAFF. Full variable domain (remainder filled in from reference TRBV11-2 and TRBJ1-1): EAGVAQSPRYKIIEKRQSVAFWCNPISGHATLYWYQQILGQGPKLLIQFQNNGVVDDSQLPKDRFSAERLKGVDSTLKIQPAKLEDSAVYLCASSPQANTEAFFGQGTRLTVV.